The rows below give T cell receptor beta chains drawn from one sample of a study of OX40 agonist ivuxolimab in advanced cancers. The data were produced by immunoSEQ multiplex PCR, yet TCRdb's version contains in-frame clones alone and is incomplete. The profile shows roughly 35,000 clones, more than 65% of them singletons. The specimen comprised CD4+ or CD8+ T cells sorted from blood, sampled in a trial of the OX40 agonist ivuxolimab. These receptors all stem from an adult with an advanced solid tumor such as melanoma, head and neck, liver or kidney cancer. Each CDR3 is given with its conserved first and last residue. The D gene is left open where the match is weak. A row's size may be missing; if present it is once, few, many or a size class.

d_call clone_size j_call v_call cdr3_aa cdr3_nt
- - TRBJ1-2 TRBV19 CASSIASYGYTF TGTGCCAGTAGTATAGCTAGTTATGGCTACACCTTC
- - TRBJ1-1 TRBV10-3 CAISAKGDLNTEAFF TGTGCCATCAGTGCCAAAGGGGACCTGAACACTGAAGCTTTCTTT
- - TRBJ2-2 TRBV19 CASSISHTGELFF TGTGCCAGTAGTATTAGCCACACCGGGGAGCTGTTTTTT
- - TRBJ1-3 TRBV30 CAWGGFNTIYF TGTGCCTGGGGGGGGTTTAACACCATATATTTT
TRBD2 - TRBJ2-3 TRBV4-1 CASRPLAGDTQYF TGCGCCAGCAGACCCTTAGCGGGGGATACGCAGTATTTT
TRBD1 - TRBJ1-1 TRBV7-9 CASSLRGTANTEAFF TGTGCCAGCAGCTTACGAGGGACAGCGAACACTGAAGCTTTCTTT
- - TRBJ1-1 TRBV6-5 CASSPTRGLDTEAFF TGTGCCAGCAGTCCGACGCGGGGATTGGACACTGAAGCTTTCTTT
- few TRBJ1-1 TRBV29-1 CSVATGLNTEAFF TGCAGCGTAGCTACAGGGTTGAACACTGAAGCTTTCTTT
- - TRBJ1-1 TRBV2 CASGLGHPNTEAFF TGTGCCAGCGGTTTGGGGCACCCGAACACTGAAGCTTTCTTT
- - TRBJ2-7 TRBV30 CAWAGFYEQYF TGTGCCTGGGCGGGGTTCTACGAGCAGTACTTC
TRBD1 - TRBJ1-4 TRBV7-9 CASSSQGAEEKLFF TGTGCCAGCAGCTCACAGGGGGCCGAAGAAAAACTGTTTTTT
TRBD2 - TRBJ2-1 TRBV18 CASSPRAGDGYNEQFF TGTGCCAGCTCACCACGAGCGGGGGACGGGTACAATGAGCAGTTCTTC
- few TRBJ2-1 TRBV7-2 CASSLTEYNEQFF TGTGCCAGCAGCCTAACAGAATACAATGAGCAGTTCTTC
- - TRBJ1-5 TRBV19 CASSTSTLGWNQPQHF TGTGCCAGTAGTACTTCGACATTGGGGTGGAATCAGCCCCAGCATTTT
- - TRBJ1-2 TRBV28 CASSLQNNYGYTF TGTGCCAGCAGTTTACAGAATAACTATGGCTACACCTTC
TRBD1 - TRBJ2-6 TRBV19 CASSLRGGQGNSGANVLTF TGTGCCAGTAGTTTAAGAGGGGGACAGGGGAACTCTGGGGCCAACGTCCTGACTTTC
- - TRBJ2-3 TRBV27 CASSLFWDGRDTQYF TGTGCCAGCAGTTTATTCTGGGACGGCCGAGATACGCAGTATTTT
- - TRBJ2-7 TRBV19 CASSNLQAPYEQYF TGTGCCAGTAGTAATCTCCAGGCCCCCTACGAGCAGTACTTC
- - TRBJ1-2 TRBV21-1 CASSQGNYGYTF TGTGCCAGCAGCCAGGGGAACTATGGCTACACCTTC
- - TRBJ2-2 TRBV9 CASSVIHTGELFF TGTGCCAGCAGCGTTATCCACACCGGGGAGCTGTTTTTT
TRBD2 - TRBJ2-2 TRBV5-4 CASKRGEGTGELFF TGTGCCAGCAAGCGGGGGGAGGGCACCGGGGAGCTGTTTTTT
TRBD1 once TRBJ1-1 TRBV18 CASSRTGGLGDTEAFF TGTGCCAGCTCACGCACAGGGGGCTTGGGCGACACTGAAGCTTTCTTT
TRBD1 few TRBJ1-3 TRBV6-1 CASSEGGQGWNTIYF TGTGCCAGCAGTGAAGGGGGACAGGGTTGGAACACCATATATTTT
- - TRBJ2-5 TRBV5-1 CASSLAGDQTQYF TGCGCCAGCAGCTTGGCGGGGGACCAGACCCAGTACTTC
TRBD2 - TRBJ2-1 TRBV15 CATSGGLAEHSYNEQFF TGTGCCACCAGCGGAGGACTAGCGGAACACTCCTACAATGAGCAGTTCTTC
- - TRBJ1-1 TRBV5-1 CASSKELGTLNTEAFF TGCGCCAGCAGCAAGGAGCTAGGGACACTGAACACTGAAGCTTTCTTT
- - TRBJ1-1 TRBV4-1 CASSPIMDRGAVNTEAFF TGCGCCAGCAGCCCGATTATGGACCGGGGAGCGGTGAACACTGAAGCTTTCTTT
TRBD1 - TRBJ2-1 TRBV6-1 CASSPRTGGSNEQFF TGTGCCAGCAGTCCCAGGACAGGGGGGAGCAATGAGCAGTTCTTC
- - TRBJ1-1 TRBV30 CAWSGAGLWPDAFF TGTGCCTGGAGTGGGGCAGGCCTATGGCCTGACGCTTTCTTT
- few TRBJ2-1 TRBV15 CATSLESGRNNEQFF TGTGCCACCAGCTTGGAATCGGGCAGGAACAATGAGCAGTTCTTC
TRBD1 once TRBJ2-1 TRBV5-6 CASSSRQGVENEQFF TGTGCCAGCAGCTCTCGACAGGGGGTTGAGAATGAGCAGTTCTTC
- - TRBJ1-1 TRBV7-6 CASSLGAGFANTEAFF TGTGCCAGCAGCTTAGGAGCGGGGTTTGCGAACACTGAAGCTTTCTTT
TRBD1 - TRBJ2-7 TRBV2 CASQPGTGGYYEQYF TGTGCCAGCCAACCCGGGACAGGGGGATACTACGAGCAGTACTTC
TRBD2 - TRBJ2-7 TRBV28 CASSLWAGGRREQYF TGTGCCAGCAGTTTATGGGCGGGGGGGCGACGCGAGCAGTACTTC
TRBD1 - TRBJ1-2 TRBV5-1 CASSLLQGIANYGYTF TGCGCCAGCAGCTTGCTACAGGGGATAGCTAACTATGGCTACACCTTC
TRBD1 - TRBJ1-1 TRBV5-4 CASSRQGALTEAFF TGTGCCAGCAGCCGACAGGGGGCGCTCACTGAAGCTTTCTTT
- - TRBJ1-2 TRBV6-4 CASSDSYTFPYGYTF TGTGCCAGCAGTGACTCGTACACCTTCCCCTATGGCTACACCTTC
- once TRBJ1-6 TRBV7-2 CASSREGTRTFNSPLHF TGTGCCAGCAGCCGCGAAGGGACAAGGACTTTTAATTCACCCCTCCACTTT
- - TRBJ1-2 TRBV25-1 CASSESNRAPYGYTF TGTGCCAGCAGTGAATCCAACAGGGCTCCCTATGGCTACACCTTC
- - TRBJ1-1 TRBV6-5 CASSYSKVSEAFF TGTGCCAGCAGTTACTCGAAGGTCAGTGAAGCTTTCTTT
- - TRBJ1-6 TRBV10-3 CAISDLQGIDSPLHF TGTGCCATCAGTGACTTACAGGGTATCGATTCACCCCTCCACTTT
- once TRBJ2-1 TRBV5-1 CASSLRGYYNEQFF TGCGCCAGCAGCTTGCGGGGGTACTACAATGAGCAGTTCTTC
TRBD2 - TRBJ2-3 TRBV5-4 CASSLAPGLAGWASTDTQYF TGTGCCAGCAGCTTGGCCCCGGGACTAGCGGGGTGGGCAAGTACAGATACGCAGTATTTT
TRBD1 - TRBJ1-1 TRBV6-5 CASSFRDRGNAEAFF TGTGCCAGCAGTTTCCGGGACAGGGGAAACGCTGAAGCTTTCTTT
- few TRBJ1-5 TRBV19 CASSTYRDGNQPQHF TGTGCCAGTAGTACGTACCGGGACGGCAATCAGCCCCAGCATTTT